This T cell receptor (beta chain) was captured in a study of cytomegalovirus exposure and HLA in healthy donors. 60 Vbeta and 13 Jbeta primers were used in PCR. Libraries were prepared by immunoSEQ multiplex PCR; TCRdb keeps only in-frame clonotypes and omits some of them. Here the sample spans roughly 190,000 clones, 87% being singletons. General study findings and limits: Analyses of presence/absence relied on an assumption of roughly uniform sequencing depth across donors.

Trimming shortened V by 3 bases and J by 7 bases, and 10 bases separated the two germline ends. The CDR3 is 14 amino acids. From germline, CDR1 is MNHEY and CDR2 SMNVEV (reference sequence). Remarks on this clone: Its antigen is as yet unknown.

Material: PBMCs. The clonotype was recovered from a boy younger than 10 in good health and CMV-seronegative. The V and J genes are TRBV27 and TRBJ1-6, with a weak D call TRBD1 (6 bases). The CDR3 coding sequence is TGTGCCAGCAGTTTTAGACAGGAAAATTCACCCCTCCACTTT. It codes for CASSFRQENSPLHF.